One and the same sample provided the 10 T cell receptor beta chains below, sequenced in a study of response to subunit inactivated influenza vaccine. TCRdb itself ran the RT-PCR reads through MiXCR, one entry per CDR3 protein. Among about 700,000 distinct CDR3 sequences listed, approximately 15% were seen once. The sample here was PBMCs from blood, taken 14 to 15 days before vaccination. The receptor source for this set is a man over 45 who received an inactivated influenza vaccine.

This clonotype has just a few counts. V and J are TRBV28 and TRBJ1-1; D might be TRBD1 (5 bases). This CDR3 comprises 13 residues. The germline CDR1 and CDR2 sequences are MDHEN and SYDVKM. V was cut by 9 bases and J by 3 bases, with 14 bases left in between. The CDR3 here is CASMGGFYTEAFF. The CDR3 region has the DNA TGTGCCAGTATGGGGGGATTTTACACTGAAGCTTTCTTT.

The V gene is TRBV7-9, the J gene TRBJ1-1, with 8 bases fitting TRBD1. Germline-derived CDR1 and CDR2 are SEHNR and FQNEAQ (reference sequence). The CDR3 has 14 amino acids. Trimming took 6 bases from V and 6 from J; bases not matched to a gene: 9. The CDR3 is CASRADREGSEAFF. The CDR3 DNA reads TGTGCCAGCAGGGCGGACAGGGAAGGCTCTGAAGCTTTCTTT.

The CDR3 here is CASSFQYSNTGELFF. Here the CDR3 DNA reads TGTGCCAGCAGTTTTCAGTATTCGAACACCGGGGAGCTGTTTTTT. The genes are TRBV27 and TRBJ2-2; D ambiguous. V was clipped by 3 bases and J by 0 bases, with 8 bases between them. This CDR3 region has 15 residues. Germline loops: CDR1 MNHEY, CDR2 SMNVEV (reference sequence).

This clonotype showed up many times. The rearrangement uses TRBV5-1 and TRBJ2-7, with D tentatively TRBD2 (5 bases). Germline V lookup: CDR1 SGHRS, CDR2 YFSETQ. V dropped 0 bases and J dropped 1 base, with 14 bases sitting between them. The CDR3 runs 16 residues. CDR3 coding DNA: TGCGCCAGCAGCTTGGCGTCCAGAGACTATTCCTACGAGCAGTACTTC. Residues: CASSLASRDYSYEQYF.

This clonotype was seen more than once but under ten times. V is TRBV24-1 and J is TRBJ2-3, with D perhaps TRBD2 (6 bases). Germline CDR1 is KGHDR and CDR2 is SFDVKD. The CDR3 is 14 amino acids. With 6 bases removed from V and 4 bases from J, the gap between germline ends came to 13 bases. CDR3 residues: CATSPASDSDTQYF. In nucleotides, the CDR3 is TGTGCCACCAGTCCGGCTAGCGATTCAGATACGCAGTATTTT.

This clonotype came up a few times. The CDR3 DNA reads TGTGCCAGCAGCTCCGTCGGGACAAGCGTCTATGATACGCAGTATTTT. It encodes CASSSVGTSVYDTQYF. The chain joins TRBV5-5 to TRBJ2-3, with a tentative D call TRBD1 (6 bases). Germline V CDR1 and CDR2: SGHKS, YYEKEE (reference sequence). This CDR3 is built from 16 residues. The V and J ends lost 3 bases and 6 bases respectively, with 20 bases between them.

This clonotype was observed at least ten times. This chain joins TRBV5-1 and TRBJ1-5; no firm D call. Trimming stripped 0 bases from V and 3 bases from J, with 4 bases between. Germline V CDR1 and CDR2: SGHRS, YFSETQ. The CDR3 spans 13 residues. The CDR3 here is CASSLDPNQPQHF. The CDR3 bases are TGCGCCAGCAGCTTGGACCCCAATCAGCCCCAGCATTTT.

The chain employs TRBV29-1 and TRBJ1-2, with TRBD1 matching 8 bases. J gave up 8 bases and V 6 bases, and 11 bases lay outside the gene matches. CDR3 size: 13 residues. Per germline, CDR1 SQVTM and CDR2 ANQGSEA. CDR3 sequence reads: CSVGLGQGIGYTF. In nucleotides, the CDR3 is TGCAGCGTCGGGTTAGGACAGGGTATAGGCTACACCTTC.

V is TRBV7-2 and J is TRBJ1-4; possibly TRBD1 for D (5 bases). The germline V gene encodes CDR1 SGHTA and CDR2 FQGNSA. Trimming cost V 4 bases and J 4 bases, with 16 bases left between them. This CDR3 has 16 residues. The CDR3 DNA reads as TGTGCCAGCAGCTCTTACGGGACGATCGGTAATGAAAAACTGTTTTTT. Its protein is CASSSYGTIGNEKLFF.

The CDR3 sequence: CASSGNRGHEQFF. CDR3 nucleotide sequence: TGCGCCAGCAGCGGGAACAGGGGTCATGAGCAGTTCTTC. The rearrangement links TRBV4-1 to TRBJ2-1; 7 bases are shared with TRBD1. The germline V gene has CDR1 MGHRA and CDR2 YSYEKL. V dropped 5 bases and J dropped 8; count of bases not matched to a gene: 6. The CDR3 length is 13 residues.